The 2 T cell receptor beta chains presented below share a single source sample, sequenced in a study of cytomegalovirus exposure and HLA in healthy donors. Amplification used 60 Vbeta primers and 13 Jbeta primers. Generated by immunoSEQ multiplex PCR, the TCRdb table keeps only in-frame clones and is missing some. The sample lists about 120,000 clones; around 80% were seen once. Source material: PBMCs. Receptors were obtained from a man in his fifties in good health and CMV-seronegative.

The V gene is TRBV25-1, the J gene TRBJ2-7, with 7 bases identical to TRBD2. The ends lost 4 bases at V and 4 bases at J; junction bases unmatched: 7. CDR1 and CDR2 from the germline V gene are MGHDK and SYGVNS. The CDR3 contains 14 residues. The DNA of the CDR3 is TGTGCCAGCAGTGGGGGCGGGGGAGCTTACGAGCAGTACTTC. Translation: CASSGGGGAYEQYF.

V is TRBV7-2 and J is TRBJ2-2; TRBD2 might be the D (6 bases). The CDR3 consists of 14 residues. Germline CDR1 reads SGHTA; CDR2 reads FQGNSA. Trimming took off 7 bases at V and 0 bases at J, with 9 bases between the two ends. The CDR3 region is CASTGGTNTGELFF. The CDR3, as DNA: TGTGCCAGCACCGGCGGGACGAACACCGGGGAGCTGTTTTTT. Full variable domain (outside the CDR3, taken from reference TRBV7-2 and TRBJ2-2): GAGVSQSPSNKVTEKGKDVELRCDPISGHTALYWYRQSLGQGLEFLIYFQGNSAPDKSGLPSDRFSAERTGGSVSTLTIQRTQQEDSAVYLCASTGGTNTGELFFGEGSRLTVL.